Below are 20 T cell receptor beta chains sequenced from a single sample in a study of T-cell reconstitution after alpha-beta-depleted transplantation in children (dated by TCRdb to the mid-2010s). Library method: PCR. Sequencing was performed on an Illumina HiSeq 2500. TCR libraries were prepared with molecular barcoding, using unique molecular identifiers to normalize TCRbeta repertoire quantification. The public sequencing data were trimmed at Q25 with fastp and processed into clonotypes with MiXCR by TCRdb, which kept only in-frame beta chains. Every CDR3 protein is listed once, alongside the most common genes and DNA of its rows. This sample gives more than 450,000 distinct CDR3 sequences in total; around 18% of them show up just once. Jointly, the top ten make up 3.3% of the sample. Material: PBMCs from the stem cell graft donor, obtained from the stem cell graft. The receptors were sampled from a human donor who donated a stem cell graft to a child with acute lymphoblastic leukemia.

This chain links TRBV19 with TRBJ1-4; D not resolved. The germline V gene encodes CDR1 LNHDA and CDR2 SQIVND (reference sequence). Between the trimmed V and J ends, which lost 4 bases and 7 bases, there was a span of 16 bases. The CDR3 length is 15 residues. The CDR3 DNA reads as TGTGCCAGTAGTAATGGTGAGATCGGGAGTGAAAAACTGTTTTTT. Translation: CASSNGEIGSEKLFF.

This sequence joins TRBV18 and TRBJ1-2, with D hard to call. The CDR3 consists of 14 residues. Germline V gene sequence: CDR1 KGHSH, CDR2 LQKENI. V lost 3 bases and J lost 2, with 10 bases in between. Written as DNA, the CDR3 is TGTGCCAGCTCACCGGCTAGTAGGAACTATGGCTACACCTTC. This encodes CASSPASRNYGYTF.

The V gene is TRBV10-2, the J gene TRBJ2-7; D remains unclear. The length of the CDR3 is 12 residues. Trimming shortened V by 8 bases and J by 7 bases, and 15 bases separated the two germline ends. In germline, CDR1 is WSHSY, CDR2 SAAADI. This CDR3 reads CASQGAPWEQYF. The DNA of the CDR3 is TGCGCCAGCCAAGGAGCCCCGTGGGAGCAGTACTTC.

This clonotype was observed a few times. This chain links TRBV6-2 or TRBV6-3 with TRBJ2-1, with 11 positions matching TRBD2. The CDR3 is made up of 15 amino acids. In germline, CDR1 is MNHEY, CDR2 SVGEGT. With V trimmed by 3 bases and J by 5 bases, 3 bases remained unmatched. The CDR3 region is CASSYSGRAHNEQFF. As DNA, the CDR3 is TGTGCCAGCAGTTATAGCGGGAGGGCCCACAATGAGCAGTTCTTC.

This clonotype has more than one count but fewer than ten. The rearrangement uses TRBV15 and TRBJ2-7, with D perhaps TRBD1 or TRBD2 (5 bases each). This CDR3 is built from 14 residues. Germline values: CDR1 LNHNV, CDR2 YYDKDF (reference sequence). With 0 bases removed from V and 6 bases from J, the gap between germline ends came to 12 bases. The CDR3: CATSRDRDPSEQYF. In nucleotides, the CDR3 is TGTGCCACCAGCAGAGATCGGGACCCGAGCGAGCAGTACTTC.

The rearrangement joins TRBV5-1 to TRBJ1-4, with D perhaps matching TRBD1 (5 bases). CDR3 length equals 18 residues. V lost 4 bases, J lost 0 bases, and 19 bases lay in between. CDR1 is SGHRS, CDR2 YFSETQ, per germline. CDR3 DNA: TGCGCCAGCAGCGAGCCCCCAACAGGACCCGCAACTAATGAAAAACTGTTTTTT. As protein: CASSEPPTGPATNEKLFF.

This clonotype was seen only a few times. This CDR3 is CSVLPVMNTEAFF. Here the CDR3 DNA reads TGCAGCGTTTTACCCGTTATGAACACTGAAGCTTTCTTT. The rearrangement joins TRBV29-1 to TRBJ1-1; D unresolved. The germline gives CDR1 SQVTM, CDR2 ANQGSEA. Between the trimmed V and J ends, which lost 5 bases and 0 bases, there was a span of 10 bases. The CDR3 runs 13 residues.

This clonotype came up a few times. This chain joins TRBV28 and TRBJ2-1; 11 bases are a match to TRBD1. From germline, CDR1 is MDHEN and CDR2 SYDVKM. V was pared by 4 bases and J by 8 bases, with 7 bases of the junction left unmatched. The length of the CDR3 is 15 residues. CDR3 nucleotide sequence: TGTGCCAGCAGTTCCCCGGACAGGGGGCGCGATGAGCAGTTCTTC. This translates into CASSSPDRGRDEQFF.

The J gene is TRBJ1-1, the V gene TRBV18; D may be TRBD1 (5 bases). The CDR3 is 15 residues long. The V end lost 3 bases, the J end lost 0 bases, and 11 bases lay between the germline ends. From germline, CDR1 is KGHSH and CDR2 LQKENI. CDR3 region: CASSPGYRLNTEAFF. DNA for the CDR3: TGTGCCAGCTCACCGGGGTACAGGTTGAACACTGAAGCTTTCTTT. The full variable domain, in which reference TRBV18 and TRBJ1-1 provide the parts outside the CDR3, is NAGVMQNPRHLVRRRGQEARLRCSPMKGHSHVYWYRQLPEEGLKFMVYLQKENIIDESGMPKERFSAEFPKEGPSILRIQQVVRGDSAAYFCASSPGYRLNTEAFFGQGTRLTVV.

In its sample, this clonotype was seen a few times. V is TRBV5-1 and J is TRBJ1-2; D possibly corresponds to TRBD1 (6 bases). V was trimmed by 0 bases and J by 6 bases, leaving 15 bases between them. CDR1 and CDR2 (germline): SGHRS, YFSETQ. The CDR3 runs 15 residues. CDR3 residues: CASSLDRVSNHGYTF. CDR3 nucleotides: TGCGCCAGCAGCTTGGACAGGGTCTCCAACCATGGCTACACCTTC. Looking up the rest from reference TRBV5-1 and TRBJ1-2 gives the full variable domain: KAGVTQTPRYLIKTRGQQVTLSCSPISGHRSVSWYQQTPGQGLQFLFEYFSETQRNKGNFPGRFSGRQFSNSRSEMNVSTLELGDSALYLCASSLDRVSNHGYTFGSGTRLTVV.

This clonotype was seen a few times. The rearrangement joins TRBV19 to TRBJ1-1; 9 nucleotides match TRBD1. J gave up 5 bases and V 2 bases, and 6 bases lay outside the gene matches. The CDR3 loop spans 15 amino acids. Germline V gene lookup returns CDR1 LNHDA and CDR2 SQIVND (reference sequence). The CDR3 loop is CASSIRGQGVTEAFF. The CDR3 nucleotides read TGTGCCAGTAGTATAAGGGGACAGGGTGTAACTGAAGCTTTCTTT.

DNA for the CDR3: TGTGCCAGCAGCTCGGACCTAGCCGCTCTGGAGCAGTACTTC. Its protein is CASSSDLAALEQYF. V and J are TRBV5-5 and TRBJ2-7, with a weak D call TRBD2 (5 bases). Looked up from germline, CDR1 is SGHKS and CDR2 is YYEKEE (reference sequence). V was trimmed by 3 bases and J by 7 bases, leaving 17 bases between them. The CDR3 covers 14 residues.

Only a few counts were recorded for this clonotype. The V gene is TRBV5-1, the J gene TRBJ2-3; D gene ambiguous. Trimming took off 1 base at V and 4 bases at J, with 10 bases between the two ends. Germline V gene sequence: CDR1 SGHRS, CDR2 YFSETQ. The CDR3 is 14 amino acids. The CDR3 DNA is TGCGCCAGCAGCTTGTACCAGGACGCAGATACGCAGTATTTT. Its translation: CASSLYQDADTQYF.

The chain combines TRBV30 with TRBJ1-3; D is perhaps TRBD1 (6 bases). CDR3 length: 15 amino acids. V was clipped by 2 bases and J by 8 bases, with 19 bases between them. CDR1 and CDR2 (germline): GTSNPN, SVGIG (reference sequence). CDR3 loop: CAWSHSGTSSDTIYF. The CDR3 nucleotides read TGTGCCTGGAGTCACTCCGGGACAAGCAGCGACACCATATATTTT.

This clonotype was seen only a few times. This chain links TRBV6-2 or TRBV6-3 with TRBJ2-1; TRBD2 matches at 12 bases. The CDR3 consists of 19 residues. With V trimmed by 5 bases and J by 2 bases, 13 bases remained unmatched. Germline loops: CDR1 MNHEY, CDR2 SVGEGT. CDR3 DNA: TGTGCCAGCAGTAACCCTTGGACTAGCGGGATCTCACCCTACAATGAGCAGTTCTTC. Protein: CASSNPWTSGISPYNEQFF.

This clonotype was seen a few times. In nucleotides, the CDR3 is TGTGCCAGCAGCTGGGCGTCCGTCTTAGATACGCAGTATTTT. This sequence encodes CASSWASVLDTQYF. The rearrangement joins TRBV7-9 to TRBJ2-3; D is ambiguous. Germline assignment: CDR1 SEHNR and CDR2 FQNEAQ (reference sequence). CDR3 length: 14 amino acids. Trimming took 4 bases from V and 5 from J, leaving 13 bases between them.

The J gene is TRBJ2-1, the V gene TRBV29-1, with TRBD2 identical over 11 bases. With V trimmed by 6 bases and J by 7 bases, 2 bases remained unmatched. CDR1 and CDR2 (germline): SQVTM, ANQGSEA. There are 12 residues in the CDR3. In DNA, the CDR3 is TGCAGCGTAGCTAGCGGGAGGAATGAGCAGTTCTTC. Encoded protein: CSVASGRNEQFF.

The rearrangement joins TRBV12-3 or TRBV12-4 to TRBJ1-2, with D unresolved. Trimming pared 1 base from V and 4 bases from J, leaving 7 bases between. The length of the CDR3 is 13 residues. The DNA for the CDR3 is TGTGCCAGCAGTTTAGGTAGGGTCTATGGCTACACCTTC. Residues: CASSLGRVYGYTF.

CDR3 bases: TGTGCCAGTGCAAGGCCGTGGTACGTTGTACGCTACGAGCAGTACTTC. Amino acid sequence: CASARPWYVVRYEQYF. The chain is built from TRBV12-3 or TRBV12-4 and TRBJ2-7; D ambiguous. The CDR3 sequence is 16 residues long. Trimming took 9 bases from V and 3 from J, leaving 24 bases between them.

This sequence joins TRBV19 and TRBJ2-1; 7 nucleotides agree with TRBD1. Unmatched junction bases numbered 4, after V lost 2 bases and J lost 0 bases. Looked up from germline, CDR1 is LNHDA and CDR2 is SQIVND (reference sequence). This CDR3 is built from 16 residues. The CDR3 sequence is CASSIRDRPSYNEQFF. Written as DNA, the CDR3 is TGTGCCAGTAGTATAAGGGACAGACCCTCCTACAATGAGCAGTTCTTC.